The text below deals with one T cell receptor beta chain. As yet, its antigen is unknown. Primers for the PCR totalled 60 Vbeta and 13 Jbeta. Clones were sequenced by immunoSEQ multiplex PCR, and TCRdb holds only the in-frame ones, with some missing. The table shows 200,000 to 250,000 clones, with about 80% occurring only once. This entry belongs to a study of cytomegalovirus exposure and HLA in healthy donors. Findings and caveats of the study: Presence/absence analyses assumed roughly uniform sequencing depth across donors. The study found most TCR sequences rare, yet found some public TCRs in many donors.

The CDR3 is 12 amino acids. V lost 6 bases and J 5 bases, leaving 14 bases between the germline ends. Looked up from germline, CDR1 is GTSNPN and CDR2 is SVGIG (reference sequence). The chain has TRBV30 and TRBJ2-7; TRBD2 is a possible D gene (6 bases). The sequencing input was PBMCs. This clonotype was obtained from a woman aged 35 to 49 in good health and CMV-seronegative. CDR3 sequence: CACSEGLDEQYF. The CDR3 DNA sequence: TGTGCCTGTTCGGAGGGTCTGGACGAGCAGTACTTC.